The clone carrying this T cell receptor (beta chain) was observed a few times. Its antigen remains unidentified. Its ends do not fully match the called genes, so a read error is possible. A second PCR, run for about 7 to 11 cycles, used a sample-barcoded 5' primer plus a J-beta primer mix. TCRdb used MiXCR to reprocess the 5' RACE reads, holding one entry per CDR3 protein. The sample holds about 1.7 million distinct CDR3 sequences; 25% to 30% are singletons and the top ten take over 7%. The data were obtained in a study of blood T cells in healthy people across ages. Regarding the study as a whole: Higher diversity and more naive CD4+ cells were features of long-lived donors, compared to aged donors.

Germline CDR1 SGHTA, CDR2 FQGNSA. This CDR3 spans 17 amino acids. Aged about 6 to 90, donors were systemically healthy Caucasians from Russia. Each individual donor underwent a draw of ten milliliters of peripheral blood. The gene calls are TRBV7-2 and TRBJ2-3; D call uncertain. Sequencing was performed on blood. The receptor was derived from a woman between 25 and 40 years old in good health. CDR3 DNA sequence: TGTGCCAGCAGCTTAGCGGGAACGGGCCCCCGCACAGATACGAAGTATTTT. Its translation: CASSLAGTGPRTDTKYF.